This TCR beta chain was profiled in a study of shared clonotypes between healthy human individuals. Study-wide background: Plates per donor: three CD4 naive, three CD4 memory, two CD8 naive, one CD8 memory.

V gave up 2 bases and J gave up 6 bases; unmatched junction bases: 1. The CDR3 spans 14 residues. Germline CDR1 and CDR2: MNHEY and SVGAGI. Using about 190 ng DNA, 30,000 or so T cell genomes, the sorted-subset replicate PCRs were run. This table comes from immunoSEQ multiplex PCR, and its TCRdb copy is limited to in-frame clones, with some not included. The data show millions of clones, 85% to 95% seen once. Sequencing was carried out using naive CD4+ T cells sorted from blood. Specified subset: CD45RA+ positively selected. The receptor was derived from a man in his late teens or twenties in good health. The chain links TRBV6-5 to TRBJ2-1, with 10 positions matching TRBD1. CDR3 coding DNA: TGTGCCAGCAGTTACGGACAGGGGGTCAATGAGCAGTTCTTC. Amino acids: CASSYGQGVNEQFF.